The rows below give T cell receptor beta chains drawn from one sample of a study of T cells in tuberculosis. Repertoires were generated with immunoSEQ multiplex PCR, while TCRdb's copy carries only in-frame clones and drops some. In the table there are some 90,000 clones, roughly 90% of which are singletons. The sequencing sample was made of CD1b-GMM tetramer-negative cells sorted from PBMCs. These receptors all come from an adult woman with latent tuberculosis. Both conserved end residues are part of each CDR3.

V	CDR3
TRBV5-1	CASSLGPGTSGPEQFF
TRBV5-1	CASSTGQGATDTQYF
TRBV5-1	CASSGPGQRNTEAFF
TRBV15	CATSRDGGFYGYTF
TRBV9	CASSEQEETNEKLFF
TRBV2	CASSEGQGAYYGYTF
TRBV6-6	CASSYPGQPQHF
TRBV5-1	CASSLGGTRGASTDTQYF
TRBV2	CASSVGEGDNEQFF
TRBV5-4	CASSPAGYTNIQYF
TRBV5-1	CASSLMIGTSGPTDTQYF
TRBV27	CASSHKSSRDEQYF
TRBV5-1	CASSLVPGQGETQYF
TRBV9	CASSVGGGGGNTIYF
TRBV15	CATSRAGLLGTDTQYF
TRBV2	CASLLAGGPTDTQYF